This T cell receptor beta chain derives from a study of blood T cell repertoires in COVID-19. In the authors' workflow: Reference gene primer amplification yielded estimated nucleated cell counts. Assay used: immunoSEQ multiplex PCR; TCRdb lists only in-frame clones, some missing. That table supplies the V and J calls and clone size; D and trimming were determined from the DNA. The table lists 150,000 to 200,000 clones, 70% to 90% of them singletons. V lost 0 bases and J lost 3, with 6 bases in between. CDR3 size: 14 residues. Germline V lookup: CDR1 SGDLS, CDR2 YYNGEE. V usage is TRBV9 and J usage is TRBJ2-2, with D hard to call. Sequencing was performed on peripheral blood. This receptor was taken from a human donor in a cohort sampled during active COVID-19. The CDR3 sequence is CASSVGPDTGELFF. The CDR3 DNA follows: TGTGCCAGCAGCGTAGGCCCGGACACCGGGGAGCTGTTTTTT.